The source of this T cell receptor (beta chain) is a study of cytomegalovirus exposure and HLA in healthy donors. Points from the study as a whole: The classifier, whose performance was assessed in both the original and validation cohorts, reportedly diagnosed cytomegalovirus status with high specificity and sensitivity.

A single count supports this clone. Its antigen is unidentified. The junction shows a germline mismatch at one end, possibly a read error. At the DNA level, this CDR3 is encoded by other sequences in the same sample as well. This CDR3 has 16 amino acids. Germline lookup yields CDR1 SEHNR and CDR2 FQNEAQ (reference sequence). The PCR had 60 Vbeta and 13 Jbeta primers. TCRdb's copy holds only in-frame clones and misses some; the assay was immunoSEQ multiplex PCR. Here the sample spans about 190,000 clones, about 83% being singletons. The V gene is TRBV7-9, the J gene TRBJ1-2; TRBD1 matches 7 bases. What was sequenced was PBMCs. The sequence was collected from a woman in her twenties or thirties in good health and CMV-seropositive. CDR3 sequence: CASSPSGTELNYGYTF. CDR3 nucleotides: TGCGCCAGCAGCCCTAGTGGGACAGAACTTAACTATGGCTACACCTTC.